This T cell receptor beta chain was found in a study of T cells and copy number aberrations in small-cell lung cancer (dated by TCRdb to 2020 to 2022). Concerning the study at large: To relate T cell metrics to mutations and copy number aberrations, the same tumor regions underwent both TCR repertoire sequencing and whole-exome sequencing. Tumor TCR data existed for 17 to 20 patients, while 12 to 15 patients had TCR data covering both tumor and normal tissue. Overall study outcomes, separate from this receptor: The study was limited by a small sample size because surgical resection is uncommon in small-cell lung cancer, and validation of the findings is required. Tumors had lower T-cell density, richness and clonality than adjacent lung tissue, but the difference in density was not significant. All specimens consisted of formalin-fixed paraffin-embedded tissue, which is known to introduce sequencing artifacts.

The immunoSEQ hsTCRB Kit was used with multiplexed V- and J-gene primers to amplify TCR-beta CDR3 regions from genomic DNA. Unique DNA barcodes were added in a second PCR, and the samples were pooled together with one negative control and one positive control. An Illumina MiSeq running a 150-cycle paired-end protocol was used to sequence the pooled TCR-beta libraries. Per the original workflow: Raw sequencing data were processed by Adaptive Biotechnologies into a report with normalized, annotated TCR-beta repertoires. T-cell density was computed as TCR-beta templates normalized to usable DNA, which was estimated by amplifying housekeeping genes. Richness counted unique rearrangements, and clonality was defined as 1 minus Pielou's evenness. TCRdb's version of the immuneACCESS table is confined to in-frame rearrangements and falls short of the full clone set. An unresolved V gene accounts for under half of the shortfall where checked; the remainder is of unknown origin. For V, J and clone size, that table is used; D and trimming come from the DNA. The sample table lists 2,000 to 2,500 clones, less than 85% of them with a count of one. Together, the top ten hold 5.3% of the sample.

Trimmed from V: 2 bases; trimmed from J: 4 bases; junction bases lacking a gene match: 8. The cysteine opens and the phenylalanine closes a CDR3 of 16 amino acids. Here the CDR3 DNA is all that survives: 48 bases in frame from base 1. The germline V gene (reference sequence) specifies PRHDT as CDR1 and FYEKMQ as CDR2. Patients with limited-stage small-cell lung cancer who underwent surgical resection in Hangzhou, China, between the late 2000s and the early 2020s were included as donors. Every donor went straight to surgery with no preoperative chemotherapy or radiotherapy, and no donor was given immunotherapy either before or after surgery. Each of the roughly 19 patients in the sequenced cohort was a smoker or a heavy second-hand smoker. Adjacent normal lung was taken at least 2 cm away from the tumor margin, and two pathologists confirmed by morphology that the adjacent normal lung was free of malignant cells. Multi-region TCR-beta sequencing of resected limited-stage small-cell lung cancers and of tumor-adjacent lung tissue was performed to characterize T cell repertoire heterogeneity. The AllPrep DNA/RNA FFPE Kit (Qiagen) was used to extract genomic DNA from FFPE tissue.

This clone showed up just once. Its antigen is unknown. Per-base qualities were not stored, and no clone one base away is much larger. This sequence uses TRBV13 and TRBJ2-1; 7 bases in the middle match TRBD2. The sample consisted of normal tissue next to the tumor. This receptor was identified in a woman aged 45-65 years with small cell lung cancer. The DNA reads TGTGCCAGCAGCTTAAGGGGCGGGAGAGATTACAATGAGCAGTTCTTC. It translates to CASSLRGGRDYNEQFF.